This T cell receptor beta chain stems from a study of T cell clonotyping in hematopoietic cell transplantation. Data came from immunoSEQ multiplex PCR; TCRdb stores just in-frame clones and leaves some out. This sample has around 24,000 clones, with 65% to 90% found just once. Indicated time point: recipient sample about 28 days before transplant, after cytoreduction. Recipient blood drawn about 28 days pretransplant and days 30, 100, 180 after. This clone has just one count. No antigen is known for it. Study-level points and caveats: Few recipient clonotypes overlapped donors; over 95% were de novo at given depth.

The germline gives CDR1 SGHDT, CDR2 YYEEEE. Unmatched junction bases numbered 6, after V lost 1 base and J lost 2 bases. The CDR3 has 16 amino acids. The specimen comprised peripheral blood mononuclear cells, sampled before stem cell transplant. The source is a woman aged 55-70 years with acute myeloid leukemia. Some clones in this sample may be carry-over from other donors' samples. The chain couples TRBV5-6 to TRBJ2-7, with 10 nucleotides matching TRBD1. The chain's CDR3 is CASSLYAGQGTYEQYF. CDR3 DNA: TGTGCCAGCAGCTTGTATGCGGGACAGGGGACCTACGAGCAGTACTTC.